The clone carrying this T cell receptor beta chain was observed at least ten times. A library of TCRbeta sequences, prepared with unique molecular identifiers, was generated. TCRdb used MiXCR to reprocess the PCR reads, holding one entry per CDR3 protein. The sample comprises a few hundred thousand distinct CDR3 sequences, 10% of which are singletons, and around 2.3% rests with the top ten. This sample stems from a study of T-cell reconstitution after alpha-beta-depleted transplantation in children. The germline V and J ends were trimmed by 2 bases and 4 bases, with 10 bases remaining between them. The CDR3 totals 14 residues. Germline CDR1 reads MNHEY; CDR2 reads SVGAGI.

This sequence originates from a human donor who donated a stem cell graft to a child with acute lymphoblastic leukemia. The chain carries TRBV6-5 and TRBJ2-3; TRBD1 might be the D (5 bases). The specimen was PBMCs from the stem cell graft donor, collected from the stem cell graft. CDR3 region: CASSYSQGSDTQYF. CDR3 in DNA: TGTGCCAGCAGTTACAGTCAGGGATCAGATACGCAGTATTTT.